This is a list of T cell receptor beta chains from one sample in a study of blood T cell repertoires in COVID-19. Only in-frame clones appear in the TCRdb table, and some are missing; sequencing was by immunoSEQ multiplex PCR. The sample consists of about 140,000 clones, roughly 80% of them appearing once. The sample comprised peripheral blood. Receptors originate from a woman aged 80 or older in a cohort sampled during active or convalescent COVID-19. CDR3s include the opening cysteine and the closing phenylalanine or tryptophan. D genes are given only for firm matches. Expanded clones are given a class, and other clones once, few, many or no size at all.

>TRBV6-6|.|TRBD1|TRBJ1-3
TGTGCCAGCAGTGACCCCGGGACAGCGACGCCGGATTTT
CASSDPGTATPDF
>TRBV5-1|.|TRBD1|TRBJ2-2
TGCGCCAGCAGCTTCCTCCCCGGGACAGGTGGAACCGGGGAGCTGTTTTTT
CASSFLPGTGGTGELFF
>TRBV29-1|few|TRBD1|TRBJ1-2
TGCAGCGCCATGGACAGGGGCCTACTTGGCTACACCTTC
CSAMDRGLLGYTF
>TRBV7-8|.|.|TRBJ2-5
TGTGCCAGCAGCTTAGCCAGCGGGGAGACCCAGTACTTC
CASSLASGETQYF
>TRBV7-6|.|.|TRBJ2-5
TGTGCCAGCAGCACTCTGGAGGGTTCCGAGGCGACCCAGTACTTC
CASSTLEGSEATQYF
>TRBV4-3|.|TRBD2|TRBJ2-3
TGCGCCAGCAGCCAAGGGGGACTAGCGGAGAGCACAGATACGCAGTATTTT
CASSQGGLAESTDTQYF
>TRBV14|once|.|TRBJ2-7
TGTGCCAGCAGTCAGGGCGACAGGTCCTACGAGCAGTACTTC
CASSQGDRSYEQYF
>TRBV14|.|.|TRBJ1-6
TGTGCCAGCAGCCAAGGCCAGGGGAGAAGAGTCCCCCTCCACTTT
CASSQGQGRRVPLHF
>TRBV18|once|TRBD1|TRBJ2-2
TGTGCCAGCTCACCGGGCGTAGGGACAGGGAGTACCTTCAACTCCGGGGAGCTGTTTTTT
CASSPGVGTGSTFNSGELFF
>TRBV12-3/TRBV12-4|.|.|TRBJ1-1
TGTGCCAGCAGTTTCAGGGGCACTGAAGCTTTCTTT
CASSFRGTEAFF
>TRBV6-6|.|TRBD2|TRBJ2-3
TGTGCCAGCAGTTCGGCGGGGGGTCCGGATACGCAGTATTTT
CASSSAGGPDTQYF
>TRBV18|.|TRBD1|TRBJ2-6
TGTGCCAGCTCACCACGACAGGGCTCTGGGGCCAACGTCCTGACTTTC
CASSPRQGSGANVLTF
>TRBV7-8|.|TRBD1|TRBJ1-1
TGTGCCAGCAGCCCGTGGGACAGGGTAGGTGAAGCTTTCTTT
CASSPWDRVGEAFF
>TRBV5-1|.|.|TRBJ2-1
TGCGCCAGCAGCTTGGGCAACAGCCCTTTCGCCTACAATGAGCAGTTCTTC
CASSLGNSPFAYNEQFF
>TRBV27|.|.|TRBJ2-2
TGTGCCAGCAGTTTAGCGGCAGGGGCCAGGACCTTCGGGGAGCTGTTTTTT
CASSLAAGARTFGELFF
>TRBV10-3|once|.|TRBJ2-3
TGTGCCATCAGTGATGATAGCGGCGTAGATACGCAGTATTTT
CAISDDSGVDTQYF
>TRBV9|many|TRBD2|TRBJ2-3
TGTGCCAGCAGCGTCCGGACTAGCGGGGGCACAGATACGCAGTATTTT
CASSVRTSGGTDTQYF
>TRBV19|.|.|TRBJ1-5
TGTGCCAGTAGTATTGGGCTTCTAAGCAATCAGCCCCAGCATTTT
CASSIGLLSNQPQHF
>TRBV7-9|.|TRBD2|TRBJ2-3
TGTGCCAGCAGCTTAGGATGGCTAGCGGGAATCCCTAGCACAGATACGCAGTATTTT
CASSLGWLAGIPSTDTQYF
>TRBV6-2/TRBV6-3|.|TRBD1|TRBJ1-5
TGTGCCAGCAGTTTTTACAGGGGCCGCCCCAACCAGCCCCAGCATTTT
CASSFYRGRPNQPQHF
>TRBV7-9|.|TRBD1|TRBJ1-4
TGTGCCAGCAGTCAAGGACAGGCCGGTGAAAAACTGTTTTTT
CASSQGQAGEKLFF
>TRBV6-6|.|.|TRBJ2-2
TGTGCCAGCAGTCGTACAGGGGAGGCCGGGGAGCTGTTTTTT
CASSRTGEAGELFF
>TRBV6-5|.|.|TRBJ2-2
TGTGCCAGCAGAAGGGGACAGAACACCGGGGAGCTGTTTTTT
CASRRGQNTGELFF
>TRBV5-1|.|.|TRBJ1-1
TGCGCCAGCAGCTTGGAAGGCAGGGCGAACACTGAAGCTTTCTTT
CASSLEGRANTEAFF
>TRBV6-5|.|.|TRBJ1-2
TGTGCCAGCAGCTCCATCATAACAGCTAACTATGGCTACACCTTC
CASSSIITANYGYTF
>TRBV5-8|.|.|TRBJ1-6
TGTGCCAGCAGCAGCAGGGGTGGAGGAGGTAATTCACCCCTCCACTTT
CASSSRGGGGNSPLHF
>TRBV5-1|.|.|TRBJ2-2
TGCGCCAGCAGTCCGGGTGGACAGAACACCGGGGAGCTGTTTTTT
CASSPGGQNTGELFF
>TRBV13|.|.|TRBJ1-3
TGTGCCAGCAGCTTGGGGGGGGTCGGCACCATATATTTT
CASSLGGVGTIYF
>TRBV5-1|.|.|TRBJ2-6
TGCGCCAGCAGCTTGAAGACAGGCTTCTCTGGGGCCAACGTCCTGACTTTC
CASSLKTGFSGANVLTF
>TRBV30|.|.|TRBJ1-3
TGTGCCTGGAGTCTGGTTTATCGCCGGGGTGGAAACACCATATATTTT
CAWSLVYRRGGNTIYF
>TRBV11-1|.|.|TRBJ2-3
TGTGCCAGCAGCTATCTCACAGATACGCAGTATTTT
CASSYLTDTQYF
>TRBV6-6|.|TRBD2|TRBJ2-1
TGTGCCAGCCGTCCCTCGGGAGCGGGGGGAGGGAATGAGCAGTTCTTC
CASRPSGAGGGNEQFF
>TRBV3-1/TRBV3-2|.|TRBD1|TRBJ2-1
TGTGCCAGCAGCCAAGTCGACAGGGCTAATGAGCAGTTCTTC
CASSQVDRANEQFF
>TRBV5-6|.|TRBD1|TRBJ2-5
TGTGCCAGCAGCCCGGGACAGGGGGCAGAGACCCAGTACTTC
CASSPGQGAETQYF
>TRBV11-2|.|.|TRBJ1-1
TGTGCCAGCAGGACACAGGGCGTCTCTGAAGCTTTCTTT
CASRTQGVSEAFF
>TRBV27|.|TRBD1|TRBJ1-1
TGTGCCAGCAGTGCAGGATACAGGGGGCTGGTGAACACTGAAGCTTTCTTT
CASSAGYRGLVNTEAFF
>TRBV3-1/TRBV3-2|.|.|TRBJ1-2
TGTGCCAGCAGGGACCGGGCGGGGACCGGTGGCTACACCTTC
CASRDRAGTGGYTF
>TRBV6-5|.|.|TRBJ1-3
TGTGCCAGCAGCGCGGACAGCTCTGGAAACACCATATATTTT
CASSADSSGNTIYF
>TRBV5-6|.|TRBD1|TRBJ1-1
TGTGCCAGCAGCTTACCACAGGGGTTGAACACTGAAGCTTTCTTT
CASSLPQGLNTEAFF
>TRBV3-1/TRBV3-2|.|TRBD1|TRBJ1-2
TGTGCCAGCGGTCCCGGGACAGCCTATGGCTACACCTTC
CASGPGTAYGYTF
>TRBV7-9|.|TRBD1|TRBJ1-2
TGTGCCAGCAGCTTGGCGGGACAGGGATCATATGGCTACACCTTC
CASSLAGQGSYGYTF
>TRBV24-1|.|.|TRBJ2-1
TGTGCCACCAGTGATCCCAGGGGTCGTAGTAATGAGCAGTTCTTC
CATSDPRGRSNEQFF